This TCR beta chain was recovered during a study of CD8 T cells in ankylosing spondylitis. Study-wide findings and caveats: Some motif variants were previously reported in reactive arthritis synovial fluid and blood. Significant enrichment of disease-linked clones was reported in matched ankylosing spondylitis synovial fluid. It appeared that ankylosing spondylitis blood was characterized by a TCR beta motif of about 8 highly homologous variants.

This clonotype was counted between two and nine times. Its antigen remains unidentified. CDR3 length equals 15 residues. Per the germline V gene, CDR1 is MNHEY and CDR2 is SVGAGI. V lost 0 bases, J lost 2 bases, and 10 bases lay in between. Libraries for TCR beta were made by quantitative 5'-RACE with molecular barcodes. TCRdb analysed the 5' RACE reads with MiXCR anew, one entry per CDR3 protein. The sample includes almost 400,000 distinct CDR3 sequences, approximately 20% of them seen just once. The V call is TRBV6-5, the J call TRBJ1-2; D gene unclear. The receptor was isolated from a male donor with ankylosing spondylitis. The sequenced sample consisted of blood, either unsorted or a sorted T cell fraction (not recorded which). CDR3 bases: TGTGCCAGCAGTTACTCGGGCCGGAGAAACTATGGCTACACCTTC. Encoded protein: CASSYSGRRNYGYTF.